A single sample is the source of the 3 T cell receptor beta chains below, sequenced in a study of blood T cell repertoires in COVID-19. The assay was immunoSEQ multiplex PCR, and TCRdb's table has in-frame clones only and misses some. The sample lists approximately 82,000 clones; around 88% were seen once. Specimen: peripheral blood. Receptors were obtained from a man in his 70s with active or convalescent COVID-19.

The chain uses TRBV9 and TRBJ2-7; D perhaps matches TRBD1 (5 bases). There are 14 residues in the CDR3. CDR1 and CDR2 (germline): SGDLS, YYNGEE. V was clipped by 0 bases and J by 4 bases, with 11 bases between them. The CDR3 sequence is CASSVGGSGYEQYF. In nucleotides, the CDR3 is TGTGCCAGCAGCGTAGGGGGCAGTGGATACGAGCAGTACTTC.

This clone was observed once. V gene TRBV7-2 combines with J gene TRBJ1-3; D call uncertain. This CDR3 contains 12 residues. The ends were cut back, 2 bases at V and 16 bases at J, with 15 bases in the middle. The germline gives CDR1 SGHTA, CDR2 FQGNSA. The CDR3 nucleotides read TGTGCCAGCAGCTTAATTTTCGGTGAGAGGTATTTT. It specifies CASSLIFGERYF.

The V call is TRBV25-1, the J call TRBJ1-5, with 8 bases matching TRBD1. The CDR3 is 18 residues long. V dropped 5 bases and J dropped 3; count of bases not matched to a gene: 15. In germline, CDR1 is MGHDK, CDR2 SYGVNS. The CDR3, as DNA: TGTGCCAGCAGTACACCGGGACAGGCACCCTGGGCCAATCAGCCCCAGCATTTT. It translates to CASSTPGQAPWANQPQHF.